This T cell receptor beta chain came from a study of T cells in narcolepsy. The overall study: Patients with NT1 or NT2 and healthy control donors were enrolled.

As for this clone: Its matching antigen is unknown.

Study-wide results and caveats: Reportedly, autoreactive clonotypes were serially detected in patients' blood but not controls'. Same-patient CSF and blood CD4+ T cell clonotypes included HCRT-specific and TRIB2-specific autoreactive ones. No autoreactive T cell clone sequences appeared in some memory CD4+ repertoires.

V shed 5 bases and J shed 4 bases, with 23 bases lying between them. Per germline, CDR1 MGHRA and CDR2 YSYEKL. This CDR3 is built from 17 residues. TCRdb's copy holds only in-frame clones and misses some; the assay was immunoSEQ multiplex PCR. The profile shows tens of thousands of clones, 75% to 90% of them singletons. The sample comprised CD45RA- memory CD4+ T cells from PBMCs. This TCR came from a human donor with narcolepsy. The chain has TRBV4-1 and TRBJ1-1; possibly TRBD1 for D (5 bases). This chain's CDR3 is CASSWGPGITGGTEAFF. The CDR3 DNA is TGCGCCAGCAGCTGGGGCCCAGGAATAACTGGTGGCACTGAAGCTTTCTTT.